This T cell receptor (beta chain) was recorded in a study of blood T cell repertoires in COVID-19. Across the whole study: Acute and convalescent COVID-19 specimens originated in the United States, Italy and Spain. PBMCs, B-cell-depleted T cells, or T cells provided the cDNA or gDNA that made up the material.

CDR1 and CDR2 from the germline V gene are MDHEN and SYDVKM. Trimming removed 2 bases from V and 4 bases from J; junction bases left unmatched: 13. This CDR3 spans 18 amino acids. Original processing methods: Scientists estimated how many nucleated cells there were by amplifying reference gene primers. Only in-frame clones appear in the TCRdb table, and some are missing; sequencing was by immunoSEQ multiplex PCR. The V and J calls and clone size were taken over from that table, and D and trimming were inferred from the DNA. The sample has 160,000 or so clones; roughly 84% are singletons. Seattle patients were enrolled while actively infected and followed longitudinally.

The sequenced material came from peripheral blood. The chain carries TRBV28 and TRBJ2-3; 9 nucleotides line up with TRBD2. The TCR originated in a woman in her fifties or sixties with COVID-19, enrolled during active disease. CDR3 nucleotide sequence: TGTGCCAGCAGTTTAGTAGCGGGGGAACTCCAGGACGCAGATACGCAGTATTTT. Its protein is CASSLVAGELQDADTQYF.